A single sample gave rise to the 20 T cell receptor beta chains below, sequenced in a study of cytomegalovirus exposure and HLA in healthy donors. Use of 60 Vbeta and 13 Jbeta primers characterized the PCR. Some clones are missing from TCRdb's copy, which holds only in-frame ones; the method was immunoSEQ multiplex PCR. The profile shows just over 95,000 clones, more than 60% of them singletons. Sample: PBMCs. Every receptor here comes from a human donor in good health.

This clone was observed a single time. The chain links TRBV9 to TRBJ1-1, with 7 bases identical to TRBD1. Per the germline V gene, CDR1 is SGDLS and CDR2 is YYNGEE. This CDR3 comprises 14 residues. The ends lost 1 base at V and 1 base at J; junction bases unmatched: 1. CDR3 DNA sequence: TGTGCCAGCAGCGTATCAGGGGGGAACACTGAAGCTTTCTTT. It codes for CASSVSGGNTEAFF.

This clone was counted once. V gene TRBV19 combines with J gene TRBJ2-7; 9 bases map to TRBD2. CDR1 is LNHDA and CDR2 is SQIVND in the germline V gene (reference sequence). The length of the CDR3 is 18 residues. Losses at the gene ends were 0 bases for V and 2 bases for J; bases not matched to a gene: 11. CDR3 residues: CASSIERISGSHPYEQYF. CDR3 nucleotides: TGTGCCAGTAGTATAGAAAGGATTAGCGGGAGTCATCCCTACGAGCAGTACTTC.

This clone has more than one count but fewer than ten. The J gene is TRBJ2-3, the V gene TRBV7-2; 15 bases agree with TRBD2. There are 14 residues in the CDR3. With 5 bases clipped from V and 9 bases from J, the junction kept 3 bases outside the gene matches. CDR1 and CDR2 from the germline V gene are SGHTA and FQGNSA. In DNA form, the CDR3 reads TGTGCCAGCAGCCCGGGACTAGCGGGAGGAACGCAGTATTTT. This gives the protein CASSPGLAGGTQYF.

The count of this clone is one. This rearrangement joins TRBV27 to TRBJ1-3, with TRBD1 matching 7 bases. The trim removed 4 bases at V and 7 bases at J, leaving 16 bases unmatched. This CDR3 is built from 17 residues. Germline CDR1 MNHEY, CDR2 SMNVEV (reference sequence). CDR3 protein: CASSSPSRAGGSNTIYF. CDR3 sequence (DNA): TGTGCCAGCAGTTCACCATCCCGAGCAGGGGGGTCGAACACCATATATTTT.

The chain joins TRBV29-1 to TRBJ1-5; D perhaps matches TRBD1 (5 bases). CDR3 size: 13 residues. Looked up from germline, CDR1 is SQVTM and CDR2 is ANQGSEA. Trimming took 6 bases from V and 0 from J, leaving 9 bases between them. The CDR3 loop is CSVQANSNQPQHF. As DNA, the CDR3 is TGCAGCGTACAGGCCAATAGCAATCAGCCCCAGCATTTT.

The CDR3 loop is CASSGYRVHEQYF. The CDR3 coding sequence is TGTGCCAGCAGTGGGTACCGGGTTCATGAGCAGTACTTC. This sequence joins TRBV6-1 and TRBJ2-7; D remains ambiguous. There are 13 residues in the CDR3. From germline, CDR1 is MNHNS and CDR2 SASEGT. Trimming took 4 bases from V and 7 from J, leaving 14 bases between them.

This clone was seen just once. The V gene is TRBV9, the J gene TRBJ2-5; TRBD1 matches 7 bases. The germline V gene encodes CDR1 SGDLS and CDR2 YYNGEE. Losses at the gene ends were 3 bases for V and 0 bases for J; bases not matched to a gene: 2. This CDR3 has 14 amino acids. The CDR3 region is CASSGGQYQETQYF. Here the CDR3 DNA reads TGTGCCAGCAGCGGGGGACAGTACCAAGAGACCCAGTACTTC.

The chain employs TRBV2 and TRBJ1-1, with D possibly being TRBD1 (5 bases). The CDR3 has 13 amino acids. V dropped 7 bases and J dropped 4 bases, with 13 bases sitting between them. In germline, CDR1 is SNHLY, CDR2 FYNNEI. As DNA, the CDR3 is TGTGCCAGCACCTCCCAAGGGGCCACTGAAGCTTTCTTT. This translates into CASTSQGATEAFF.

This clone came up a few times. The J gene is TRBJ1-1, the V gene TRBV11-3, with a weak D call TRBD1 (5 bases). Germline CDR1 reads SGHNT; CDR2 reads YENEEA. The CDR3 is made up of 13 amino acids. The V and J ends lost 4 bases and 0 bases respectively, with 6 bases between them. The CDR3 DNA reads as TGTGCCAGCAGCTCGGACATGAACACTGAAGCTTTCTTT. Protein: CASSSDMNTEAFF.

CDR3 amino acids: CASSPGGPRPGQYF. In DNA form, the CDR3 reads TGTGCCAGCTCACCAGGGGGCCCACGGCCGGGGCAGTACTTC. V and J are TRBV18 and TRBJ2-7; TRBD1 might be the D (6 bases). The germline gives CDR1 KGHSH, CDR2 LQKENI. V shed 2 bases and J shed 9 bases, with 17 bases lying between them. The CDR3 loop spans 14 amino acids.

This rearrangement joins TRBV6-6 to TRBJ2-5; 7 bases line up with TRBD2. From germline, CDR1 is MNHNY and CDR2 SVGAGI (reference sequence). This CDR3 region has 13 residues. V dropped 8 bases and J dropped 1; count of bases not matched to a gene: 4. Here the CDR3 reads CASGRALQETQYF. In DNA, the CDR3 is TGTGCCAGCGGGAGGGCCCTCCAAGAGACCCAGTACTTC.

The J gene is TRBJ2-5, the V gene TRBV19; 10 nucleotides agree with TRBD1. The J call may be mistaken, given a closer DNA end match to TRBJ2-7. The CDR3 has 15 residues. In germline, CDR1 is LNHDA, CDR2 SQIVND (reference sequence). CDR3 sequence: CASSIDGTGANEQYF. The DNA of the CDR3 is TGTGCCAGTAGTATAGATGGGACAGGGGCGAACGAGCAGTACTTC.

The gene calls are TRBV7-9 and TRBJ2-5; TRBD1 matches 9 bases. The J call is doubtful: the DNA matches TRBJ2-7 better. CDR1 is SEHNR, CDR2 FQNEAQ, per germline (reference sequence). The CDR3 totals 14 residues. The CDR3 nucleotides read TGTGCCAGCAGCTCAGGGGACAGGGCCTACGAGCAGTACTTC. Its translation: CASSSGDRAYEQYF.

This rearrangement joins TRBV29-1 to TRBJ1-1; the D is unclear. The length of the CDR3 is 10 residues. V was clipped by 7 bases and J by 7 bases, with 10 bases between them. Germline V gene lookup returns CDR1 SQVTM and CDR2 ANQGSEA. In DNA form, the CDR3 reads TGCAGCGCTGCAACAGTTGAAGCTTTCTTT. Translating it yields CSAATVEAFF. Combining the CDR3 with reference TRBV29-1 and TRBJ1-1 gives the whole variable domain SAVISQKPSRDICQRGTSLTIQCQVDSQVTMMFWYRQQPGQSLTLIATANQGSEATYESGFVIDKFPISRPNLTFSTLTVSNMSPEDSSIYLCSAATVEAFFGQGTRLTVV.

J is TRBJ2-1 and V is TRBV2; D perhaps matches TRBD2 (6 bases). V lost 6 bases to trimming and J lost 2 bases, with 20 bases between them. In germline, CDR1 is SNHLY, CDR2 FYNNEI. This CDR3 has 17 amino acids. The CDR3 bases are TGTGCCAGCAGGACATCCCCGGGGGTAGGGGCCTACAATGAGCAGTTCTTC. Translation gives CASRTSPGVGAYNEQFF.

The chain links TRBV9 to TRBJ1-1; 11 nucleotides align to TRBD1. The CDR3 runs to 15 residues. Germline V gene data show CDR1 as SGDLS and CDR2 as YYNGEE. The V segment lost 4 bases and the J segment 7 bases; nucleotides outside the gene matches: 9. The CDR3 is CASSLTPGQGGEAFF. DNA for the CDR3: TGTGCCAGCAGCCTAACCCCGGGACAGGGGGGTGAAGCTTTCTTT.

This clone occurred a few times. The chain employs TRBV5-1 and TRBJ2-7; 10 nucleotides match TRBD1. The germline V gene encodes CDR1 SGHRS and CDR2 YFSETQ. Unmatched junction bases numbered 4, after V lost 0 bases and J lost 4 bases. CDR3 length: 15 residues. CDR3 residues: CASSLALGQGYEQYF. Written as DNA, the CDR3 is TGCGCCAGCAGCTTGGCCCTGGGACAGGGGTACGAGCAGTACTTC.

The table lists this clone with a few counts. The CDR3 protein is CASSVGQGSQPQHF. Written as DNA, the CDR3 is TGTGCCAGTAGTGTCGGACAGGGATCTCAGCCCCAGCATTTT. V gene TRBV19 combines with J gene TRBJ1-5; 8 bases align to TRBD1. The V segment lost 5 bases and the J segment 6 bases; nucleotides outside the gene matches: 6. Germline V gene data show CDR1 as LNHDA and CDR2 as SQIVND (reference sequence). This CDR3 has 14 residues.

This rearrangement joins TRBV2 to TRBJ1-5; 7 bases match TRBD1. Germline V gives CDR1 SNHLY, CDR2 FYNNEI. V dropped 6 bases and J dropped 5; count of bases not matched to a gene: 10. This CDR3 has 15 residues. The CDR3 loop is CASSLTGDLYQPQHF. In DNA form, the CDR3 reads TGTGCCAGCAGCCTCACAGGGGATCTTTATCAGCCCCAGCATTTT. The variable domain in full, with the rest retrieved from reference TRBV2 and TRBJ1-5, is EPEVTQTPSHQVTQMGQEVILRCVPISNHLYFYWYRQILGQKVEFLVSFYNNEISEKSEIFDDQFSVERPDGSNFTLKIRSTKLEDSAMYFCASSLTGDLYQPQHFGDGTRLSIL.

A few counts support this clone. In DNA, the CDR3 is TGTGCCAGCAGTCGGAACCGGGACAGGCATCAGCCCCAGCATTTT. It yields the protein CASSRNRDRHQPQHF. This chain links TRBV5-6 with TRBJ1-5; 8 bases are a match to TRBD1. The germline CDR1 and CDR2 sequences are SGHDT and YYEEEE. The CDR3 totals 15 residues. V gave up 5 bases and J gave up 5 bases; unmatched junction bases: 9.